The 18 T cell receptor beta chains below come from one sample, sequenced in a study of beta chain features in type 1 diabetes. These receptors have no known antigen. Study-wide points: Type 1 diabetes patients showed a moderate but significant shortening of TCRB CDR3s in all four CD4+ subsets.

All of the isolated RNA was reverse transcribed, so expressed TCRB transcripts were sequenced. Here immunoSEQ multiplex PCR was the method, and the copy in TCRdb shows in-frame clones only, minus some. The sample contains some 350,000 clones, roughly 13% of which appear only once. Sequences were obtained from naive CD4+ T cells from blood. These receptors all come from a woman aged 18-29 years with type 1 diabetes.

This clone showed up just a few times. The CDR3 loop reads CASTPIAGGPHNEQFF. DNA of the CDR3: TGTGCCAGCACCCCCATAGCGGGAGGGCCACACAATGAGCAGTTCTTC. V is TRBV11-2 and J is TRBJ2-1; 11 nucleotides line up with TRBD2. The ends lost 7 bases at V and 5 bases at J; junction bases unmatched: 10. Germline loops: CDR1 SGHAT, CDR2 FQNNGV. The CDR3 loop spans 16 amino acids.

This sequence joins TRBV18 and TRBJ2-5; TRBD1 aligns across 8 bases. V shed 3 bases, J shed 3 bases, and the junction held 12 bases outside the gene matches. Germline V CDR1 and CDR2: KGHSH, LQKENI. The CDR3 length is 17 residues. CDR3 bases: TGTGCCAGCTCACCCAAGGACAGGGCTCTAAACAAAGAGACCCAGTACTTC. This gives the protein CASSPKDRALNKETQYF.

The table lists this clone with a few counts. V is TRBV7-3 and J is TRBJ2-1, with D maybe TRBD2 (6 bases). The CDR3 length is 16 residues. Germline CDR1 SGHTA, CDR2 FQGTGA. Trimming shortened V by 5 bases and J by 2 bases, and 16 bases separated the two germline ends. For the CDR3, the DNA is TGTGCCAGCAGCCGAAGAAATTCGGGAGCCTACAATGAGCAGTTCTTC. It translates to CASSRRNSGAYNEQFF.

This chain links TRBV6-6 with TRBJ1-2, with D possibly being TRBD1 (6 bases). Trimming pared 6 bases from V and 1 base from J, leaving 12 bases between. Germline CDR1 MNHNY, CDR2 SVGAGI (reference sequence). This CDR3 spans 14 amino acids. As DNA, the CDR3 is TGTGCCAGCAGGCCCCGGGACATTAACTATGGCTACACCTTC. Protein product: CASRPRDINYGYTF.

This clone has more than one count but fewer than ten. This chain links TRBV4-3 with TRBJ2-5, with 7 bases aligning to TRBD2. Looked up from germline, CDR1 is LGHNA and CDR2 is YSLEER. The junction had 6 bases not matched to a gene; V was cut back by 0 bases and J by 5 bases. CDR3 length: 15 residues. In nucleotides, the CDR3 is TGCGCCAGCAGCCAAGATCGACTAGCTGCCGAGACCCAGTACTTC. Translation: CASSQDRLAAETQYF.

The gene calls are TRBV29-1 and TRBJ2-7; 12 nucleotides align to TRBD2. Unmatched junction bases numbered 4, after V lost 5 bases and J lost 2 bases. Germline CDR1 reads SQVTM; CDR2 reads ANQGSEA. The CDR3 spans 14 residues. The CDR3 is CSVRTSGTPYEQYV. The DNA of the CDR3 is TGCAGCGTTAGGACTAGCGGGACCCCCTACGAGCAGTACGTC.

The chain joins TRBV29-1 to TRBJ1-3, with 7 bases matching TRBD1. The CDR3 is made up of 12 amino acids. The V gene's germline CDR1 is SQVTM and CDR2 ANQGSEA. The trim removed 6 bases at V and 3 bases at J, leaving 2 bases unmatched. The CDR3 nucleotides read TGCAGCGTACAGGGGAGTGGAAACACCATATATTTT. It encodes CSVQGSGNTIYF.

The chain employs TRBV28 and TRBJ2-6; D call uncertain. CDR3 length: 12 amino acids. CDR1 and CDR2 (germline): MDHEN, SYDVKM. The V gene lost 5 bases and the J gene lost 4 bases, with 3 bases spanning the gap. CDR3 sequence: CASSLGANVLTF. CDR3 DNA sequence: TGTGCCAGCAGTCTAGGGGCCAACGTCCTGACTTTC.

This chain connects TRBV9 to TRBJ2-2; D may be TRBD2 (7 bases). This CDR3 is built from 16 residues. Germline CDR1 SGDLS, CDR2 YYNGEE. V gave up 3 bases and J gave up 5 bases, with 17 bases separating them. The CDR3 protein is CASSARGGGATGELFF. The CDR3 bases are TGTGCCAGCAGCGCGAGAGGCGGGGGCGCTACCGGGGAGCTGTTTTTT.

This clone was recorded a few times. The V call is TRBV10-2, the J call TRBJ2-7; the D is unclear. The CDR3 spans 13 residues. Germline loops: CDR1 WSHSY, CDR2 SAAADI. Trimming removed 8 bases at V and 12 bases at J, with 23 bases between. DNA of the CDR3: TGCGCCAGCGCTGTGGTCGGCCTAGTCTACATGTACTTC. This codes for CASAVVGLVYMYF.

This clone was counted a few times. The chain carries TRBV25-1 and TRBJ1-5, with D perhaps matching TRBD1 (5 bases). Trimming cost V 10 bases and J 4 bases, with 20 bases left between them. The germline gives CDR1 MGHDK, CDR2 SYGVNS. The CDR3 is made up of 15 amino acids. CDR3 region: CATPVVGGWNQPQHF. The DNA for the CDR3 is TGTGCCACCCCCGTGGTGGGGGGTTGGAATCAGCCCCAGCATTTT.

The chain joins TRBV14 to TRBJ2-1; 10 nucleotides agree with TRBD2. Per the germline V gene, CDR1 is SGHDN and CDR2 is FVKESK. The J segment lost 2 bases and the V segment lost 4 bases, leaving 5 bases of the junction unmatched. This CDR3 region has 16 residues. The CDR3 sequence: CASSRFLAGAYNEQFF. The CDR3 DNA reads TGTGCCAGCAGCCGATTTCTAGCGGGGGCCTACAATGAGCAGTTCTTC. The full variable domain, with the rest looked up from reference TRBV14 and TRBJ2-1, is EAGVTQFPSHSVIEKGQTVTLRCDPISGHDNLYWYRRVMGKEIKFLLHFVKESKQDESGMPNNRFLAERTGGTYSTLKVQPAELEDSGVYFCASSRFLAGAYNEQFFGPGTRLTVL.

This clone has just a few counts. CDR3 sequence: CASSVQGNTEAFF. The CDR3 DNA reads as TGTGCCAGCAGCGTACAGGGGAACACTGAAGCTTTCTTT. The V gene is TRBV7-3, the J gene TRBJ1-1; maybe TRBD1 (6 bases). Germline CDR1 reads SGHTA; CDR2 reads FQGTGA. This CDR3 is 13 amino acids long. Trimming cost V 5 bases and J 1 base, with 8 bases left between them.

CDR3 amino acids: CATSTSGNTGELFF. Here the CDR3 DNA reads TGTGCCACTTCGACTAGCGGGAACACCGGGGAGCTGTTTTTT. The gene calls are TRBV6-1 and TRBJ2-2; TRBD2 aligns across 9 bases. Germline-derived CDR1 and CDR2 are MNHNS and SASEGT. V dropped 10 bases and J dropped 1; count of bases not matched to a gene: 4. This CDR3 is built from 14 residues.

The chain combines TRBV10-3 with TRBJ1-3, with TRBD1 as a possible D gene (5 bases). This CDR3 spans 15 amino acids. Trimming left V 10 bases short and J 7 bases short, with 23 bases between. Germline V lookup: CDR1 ENHRY, CDR2 SYGVKD. In nucleotides, the CDR3 is TGTGCCACCTCGACCGGGACTTGGGAGGGGAACACCATATATTTT. Translating gives CATSTGTWEGNTIYF.

This clone showed up just a few times. This chain joins TRBV18 and TRBJ2-7; D possibly corresponds to TRBD2 (5 bases). V lost 3 bases and J 3 bases, leaving 12 bases between the germline ends. CDR3 length: 14 amino acids. Germline values: CDR1 KGHSH, CDR2 LQKENI. The CDR3 coding sequence is TGTGCCAGCTCACCCGCGGGCCTACGCTACGAGCAGTACGTC. It specifies CASSPAGLRYEQYV.

V gene TRBV7-2 combines with J gene TRBJ1-1; D might be TRBD1 (5 bases). CDR1 is SGHTA and CDR2 is FQGNSA in the germline V gene. V dropped 5 bases and J dropped 3 bases, with 13 bases sitting between them. The CDR3 consists of 14 residues. The CDR3: CASSVQEGDTEAFF. In nucleotides, the CDR3 is TGTGCCAGCAGCGTACAGGAAGGGGACACTGAAGCTTTCTTT.

The chain carries TRBV5-4 and TRBJ2-1; 14 bases agree with TRBD2. CDR1 and CDR2 from the germline V gene are SGHNT and YYREEE (reference sequence). After removal of 4 bases from V and 6 bases from J, the junction contained 9 bases not matched to a gene. The CDR3 spans 17 residues. For the CDR3, the DNA is TGTGCCAGCAGCCCCCCCCTAGGACTAGCGGGAGGCAATGAGCAGTTCTTC. Translated: CASSPPLGLAGGNEQFF. The variable domain in full, completed from reference TRBV5-4 and TRBJ2-1, reads ETGVTQSPTHLIKTRGQQVTLRCSSQSGHNTVSWYQQALGQGPQFIFQYYREEENGRGNFPPRFSGLQFPNYSSELNVNALELDDSALYLCASSPPLGLAGGNEQFFGPGTRLTVL.